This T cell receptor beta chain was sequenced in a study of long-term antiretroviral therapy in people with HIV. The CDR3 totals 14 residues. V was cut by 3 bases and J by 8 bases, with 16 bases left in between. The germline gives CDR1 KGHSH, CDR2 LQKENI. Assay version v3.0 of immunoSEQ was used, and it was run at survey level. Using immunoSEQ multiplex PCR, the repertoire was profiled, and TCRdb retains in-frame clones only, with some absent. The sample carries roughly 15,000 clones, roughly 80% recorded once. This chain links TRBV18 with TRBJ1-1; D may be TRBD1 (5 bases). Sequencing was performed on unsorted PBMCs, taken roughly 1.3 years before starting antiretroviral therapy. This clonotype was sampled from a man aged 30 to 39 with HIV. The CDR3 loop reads CASSPTGTGTEAFF. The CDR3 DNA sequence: TGTGCCAGCTCACCTACCGGGACCGGCACCGAAGCTTTCTTT.